Shown below are 3 T cell receptor beta chains from a single sample sequenced in a study of CD8 T cells in Susac syndrome. RNA in amounts of roughly 0.45 to 1 ug was reverse transcribed with random hexamers. TCRdb ran MiXCR on the immunoSEQ multiplex PCR reads and lists one entry per CDR3 protein. The table includes some 300,000 distinct CDR3 sequences, roughly 85% detected once. Source material: CD8+ T cells from PBMCs. These receptors came from a human donor with multiple sclerosis.

In DNA, the CDR3 is TGTGCCAGCAGAGGGAAGGGACTAGCGGGAGGGCCGGAGCAGTTCTTC. Protein sequence: CASRGKGLAGGPEQFF. J is TRBJ2-1 and V is TRBV28; 16 bases fit TRBD2. J gave up 10 bases and V 6 bases, and 9 bases lay outside the gene matches. Germline values: CDR1 MDHEN, CDR2 SYDVKM. The CDR3 is 16 residues long.

This chain links TRBV11-1 with TRBJ2-7; TRBD1 matches 8 bases. This CDR3 contains 15 residues. CDR1 and CDR2 from the germline V gene are SGHAT and FQDESV (reference sequence). V shed 4 bases and J 5 bases; nucleotides not matched to a gene: 10. Here the CDR3 reads CASSSRPTGVDEQYF. In DNA form, the CDR3 reads TGTGCCAGCAGCTCAAGGCCGACAGGGGTCGACGAGCAGTACTTC.

This chain joins TRBV7-9 and TRBJ2-3; D gene ambiguous. Germline CDR1 and CDR2: SEHNR and FQNEAQ (reference sequence). V dropped 0 bases and J dropped 5 bases, with 9 bases sitting between them. The CDR3 consists of 14 residues. CDR3 loop: CASSLAPSLDTQYF. The CDR3 DNA sequence: TGTGCCAGCAGCTTAGCCCCGTCGCTAGATACGCAGTATTTT.